What follows are 28 T cell receptor beta chains derived from one specimen sequenced in a study of blood T cell repertoires in COVID-19. Here immunoSEQ multiplex PCR was the method, and the copy in TCRdb shows in-frame clones only, minus some. The data show approximately 70,000 clones, 70% to 90% seen once. The specimen sequenced was peripheral blood. The receptors here all came from a woman at least 80 years old with active COVID-19.

This clone was detected once. V gene TRBV27 combines with J gene TRBJ2-7, with 7 positions matching TRBD1. V gave up 6 bases and J gave up 8 bases; unmatched junction bases: 7. Per germline, CDR1 MNHEY and CDR2 SMNVEV (reference sequence). The CDR3 is 12 residues long. CDR3 coding DNA: TGTGCCAGCAGGAAAGGGGGCGCAAAGCAGTACTTC. Its translation is CASRKGGAKQYF.

This sequence joins TRBV29-1 and TRBJ2-3, with TRBD1 matching over 7 bases. Losses at the gene ends were 7 bases for V and 3 bases for J; bases not matched to a gene: 10. Germline-derived CDR1 and CDR2 are SQVTM and ANQGSEA. This CDR3 region has 14 residues. CDR3 sequence (DNA): TGCAGCGCAAATACGGGGACAGTTACAGATACGCAGTATTTT. It translates to CSANTGTVTDTQYF.

This chain links TRBV24-1 with TRBJ2-3; 9 bases agree with TRBD1. Germline V gene data show CDR1 as KGHDR and CDR2 as SFDVKD. The CDR3 runs 16 residues. The V and J ends lost 2 bases and 3 bases, in that order; junction bases with no gene match: 5. The CDR3 sequence: CATSDSGTGRTDTQYF. The CDR3 DNA is TGTGCCACCAGTGATTCCGGGACAGGGAGAACAGATACGCAGTATTTT.

The genes are TRBV12-3 or TRBV12-4 and TRBJ1-2; TRBD1 is a possible D gene (6 bases). V was clipped by 5 bases and J by 3 bases, with 10 bases between them. This CDR3 spans 13 amino acids. The CDR3 region has the DNA TGTGCCAGCAGTCTCGACAGGCACTATGGCTACACCTTC. Protein sequence: CASSLDRHYGYTF.

The V and J genes are TRBV7-2 and TRBJ1-5; D is perhaps TRBD1 (5 bases). This CDR3 has 15 amino acids. Trimming took 2 bases from V and 3 from J, leaving 11 bases between them. CDR1 is SGHTA, CDR2 FQGNSA, per germline. CDR3 bases: TGTGCCAGCAGCTTAAACTGGGGCCTCAATCAGCCCCAGCATTTT. Its protein is CASSLNWGLNQPQHF.

The chain uses TRBV10-3 and TRBJ2-3; tentatively, D is TRBD1 (6 bases). V shed 8 bases and J shed 2 bases, with 14 bases lying between them. CDR3 length: 14 residues. Germline V gene sequence: CDR1 ENHRY, CDR2 SYGVKD. The CDR3 nucleotides are TGTGCCATCCAAAGACAGGCGACCACAGATACGCAGTATTTT. It is translated as CAIQRQATTDTQYF.

The rearrangement joins TRBV7-3 to TRBJ2-2; 7 positions agree with TRBD2. J was trimmed by 6 bases and V by 3 bases; bases with no gene match: 7. Per the germline V gene, CDR1 is SGHTA and CDR2 is FQGTGA. The CDR3 covers 15 residues. This CDR3 reads CASSFSGTIPGELFF. The CDR3 bases are TGTGCCAGCAGCTTCTCCGGGACTATCCCCGGGGAGCTGTTTTTT. The variable domain in full, with the rest retrieved from reference TRBV7-3 and TRBJ2-2, is GAGVSQTPSNKVTEKGKYVELRCDPISGHTALYWYRQSLGQGPEFLIYFQGTGAADDSGLPNDRFFAVRPEGSVSTLKIQRTERGDSAVYLCASSFSGTIPGELFFGEGSRLTVL.

The rearrangement joins TRBV3-1 (or the pseudogene TRBV3-2) to TRBJ1-2; 11 nucleotides align to TRBD1. Unmatched junction bases numbered 7, after V lost 3 bases and J lost 4 bases. This CDR3 has 16 residues. Per germline, CDR1 LGHDT and CDR2 YNNKEL (reference sequence). The chain's CDR3 is CASSHEDRGHSYGYTF. The CDR3 DNA follows: TGTGCCAGCAGCCATGAGGACAGGGGGCACTCCTATGGCTACACCTTC.

This clone was seen a few times. The V and J genes are TRBV6-5 and TRBJ2-2; D is perhaps TRBD1 (6 bases). The CDR3 loop spans 12 amino acids. V was shortened by 6 bases and J by 6 bases, with 8 bases between the two germline ends. The germline V gene has CDR1 MNHEY and CDR2 SVGAGI. CDR3 region: CASRSGAGELFF. Written as DNA, the CDR3 is TGTGCCAGCAGATCAGGGGCCGGGGAGCTGTTTTTT.

The chain couples TRBV28 to TRBJ2-7; a weak D match, TRBD2 (5 bases). This CDR3 region has 13 residues. The ends were cut back, 5 bases at V and 5 bases at J, with 13 bases in the middle. Per germline, CDR1 MDHEN and CDR2 SYDVKM. CDR3 nucleotides: TGTGCCAGCAGTCCAACGAGGGCGCACGAGCAGTACTTC. It specifies CASSPTRAHEQYF.

The rearrangement joins TRBV28 to TRBJ2-7; D not certain. Germline V gene sequence: CDR1 MDHEN, CDR2 SYDVKM. This CDR3 contains 14 residues. Trimming pared 6 bases from V and 0 bases from J, leaving 12 bases between. The CDR3 spells CASSRVYSSYEQYF. For the CDR3, the DNA is TGTGCCAGCAGCCGGGTCTATTCCTCCTACGAGCAGTACTTC. Full variable domain (rest looked up from reference TRBV28 and TRBJ2-7): DVKVTQSSRYLVKRTGEKVFLECVQDMDHENMFWYRQDPGLGLRLIYFSYDVKMKEKGDIPEGYSVSREKKERFSLILESASTNQTSMYLCASSRVYSSYEQYFGPGTRLTVT.

J is TRBJ1-4 and V is TRBV29-1; D may be TRBD1 (6 bases). V lost 4 bases, J lost 5 bases, and 11 bases lay in between. Germline CDR1 is SQVTM and CDR2 is ANQGSEA. The CDR3 is 13 residues long. CDR3 sequence: CSVVPGGNEKLFF. CDR3 nucleotide sequence: TGCAGCGTTGTACCGGGGGGCAATGAAAAACTGTTTTTT.

Concerning this clone: This specimen includes other DNA sequences encoding the same CDR3. This chain uses TRBV5-4 with TRBJ2-7; 7 bases are a match to TRBD2. This CDR3 contains 13 residues. V dropped 4 bases and J dropped 4; count of bases not matched to a gene: 5. The V gene's germline CDR1 is SGHNT and CDR2 YYREEE (reference sequence). CDR3 region: CASSLGAGYEQYF. In DNA form, the CDR3 reads TGTGCCAGCAGCCTTGGAGCGGGGTACGAGCAGTACTTC.

The chain joins TRBV6-6 to TRBJ2-2; D is unresolved. Germline CDR1 MNHNY, CDR2 SVGAGI (reference sequence). This CDR3 is built from 13 residues. V was cut by 6 bases and J by 1 base, with 6 bases left in between. CDR3 in DNA: TGTGCCAGCAGACTTTTGAACACCGGGGAGCTGTTTTTT. Translation gives CASRLLNTGELFF.

The chain is built from TRBV3-1 (or the pseudogene TRBV3-2) and TRBJ2-1, with D hard to call. Germline CDR1 is LGHDT and CDR2 is YNNKEL (reference sequence). The CDR3 covers 15 residues. V lost 2 bases and J 3 bases, leaving 11 bases between the germline ends. CDR3 DNA sequence: TGTGCCAGCAGCCAATTATTACTACACTACAATGAGCAGTTCTTC. As protein: CASSQLLLHYNEQFF.

This chain links TRBV7-7 with TRBJ2-7; 7 bases line up with TRBD1. CDR3 size: 13 residues. J gave up 1 base and V 5 bases, and 2 bases lay outside the gene matches. In germline, CDR1 is SSHAT, CDR2 FNYEAQ (reference sequence). CDR3 DNA: TGTGCCAGCAGCCGGGACAGATCCTACGAGCAGTACTTC. It is translated as CASSRDRSYEQYF.

The chain carries TRBV27 and TRBJ2-1; 7 bases map to TRBD2. This CDR3 is built from 15 residues. Trimming removed 3 bases from V and 4 bases from J; junction bases left unmatched: 6. Germline V lookup: CDR1 MNHEY, CDR2 SMNVEV (reference sequence). CDR3 nucleotide sequence: TGTGCCAGCAGTTTTCTTTCCGGGAGGTACAATGAGCAGTTCTTC. Residues: CASSFLSGRYNEQFF.

This chain connects TRBV27 to TRBJ2-1; possibly TRBD1 for D (6 bases). Trimming removed 5 bases from V and 9 bases from J, with 17 bases in between. The CDR3 length is 14 residues. The germline V gene has CDR1 MNHEY and CDR2 SMNVEV (reference sequence). CDR3 protein: CASSLSFTGTEQFF. In nucleotides, the CDR3 is TGTGCCAGCAGTCTCAGCTTCACAGGGACTGAGCAGTTCTTC.

The rearrangement uses TRBV3-1 (or the pseudogene TRBV3-2) and TRBJ2-7; 7 nucleotides line up with TRBD2. With 2 bases clipped from V and 6 bases from J, the junction kept 13 bases outside the gene matches. This CDR3 has 16 residues. Germline CDR1 is LGHDT and CDR2 is YNNKEL (reference sequence). CDR3 nucleotides: TGTGCCAGCAGCCAATTTGGGGCGGGAGAAACAGCCGAGCAGTACTTC. It encodes CASSQFGAGETAEQYF.

This chain connects TRBV4-1 to TRBJ1-1, with a weak D call TRBD1 (6 bases). Germline V gene data show CDR1 as MGHRA and CDR2 as YSYEKL. The V and J ends lost 1 base and 6 bases respectively, with 18 bases between them. The CDR3 is 16 residues long. The CDR3 sequence: CASSQATAHRDAEAFF. The CDR3 nucleotides read TGCGCCAGCAGCCAAGCTACAGCGCACAGGGACGCTGAAGCTTTCTTT.

The chain carries TRBV4-2 and TRBJ2-1, with 13 bases that match TRBD2. Germline V gene sequence: CDR1 LGHNA, CDR2 YNFKEQ. This CDR3 region has 15 residues. With 5 bases clipped from V and 9 bases from J, the junction kept 7 bases outside the gene matches. Here the CDR3 reads CASSATSGRAGEQFF. The DNA for the CDR3 is TGTGCCAGCAGCGCAACTAGCGGGAGGGCCGGTGAGCAGTTCTTC.

Concerning this clone itself: The sample contains more than one DNA sequence encoding this CDR3. This chain connects TRBV18 to TRBJ1-6, with TRBD1 matching 7 bases. The V and J ends lost 3 bases and 7 bases, in that order; junction bases with no gene match: 0. The CDR3 length is 13 residues. Germline V lookup: CDR1 KGHSH, CDR2 LQKENI. CDR3 DNA sequence: TGTGCCAGCTCACCGGACAGGAATTCACCCCTCCACTTT. Protein: CASSPDRNSPLHF.

In its sample, this clone was seen once. V is TRBV6-2 or TRBV6-3 and J is TRBJ2-1; 8 bases align to TRBD1. Germline V gene data show CDR1 as MNHEY and CDR2 as SVGEGT. The CDR3 runs 21 residues. Germline trimming cut 6 bases from V and 6 bases from J; bases unmatched to any gene: 28. This chain's CDR3 is CASSPTHPGTGTVDSLNEQFF. CDR3 bases: TGTGCCAGCAGCCCGACCCATCCCGGGACAGGTACTGTCGACTCACTCAATGAGCAGTTCTTC.

The V gene is TRBV6-6, the J gene TRBJ1-1, with 10 nucleotides matching TRBD1. This CDR3 region has 15 residues. The J segment lost 0 bases and the V segment lost 6 bases, leaving 4 bases of the junction unmatched. The V gene's germline CDR1 is MNHNY and CDR2 SVGAGI (reference sequence). DNA of the CDR3: TGTGCCAGCAGGGACAGGGGGAGGGTGAACACTGAAGCTTTCTTT. Protein sequence: CASRDRGRVNTEAFF.

A few counts support this clone. The chain couples TRBV6-5 to TRBJ2-3, with TRBD2 matching over 10 bases. Germline CDR1 reads MNHEY; CDR2 reads SVGAGI. After removal of 8 bases from V and 6 bases from J, the junction contained 8 bases not matched to a gene. The CDR3 has 14 amino acids. The CDR3 here is CASALAGQSDTQYF. DNA of the CDR3: TGTGCCAGCGCACTAGCGGGGCAAAGCGATACGCAGTATTTT.

V and J are TRBV5-1 and TRBJ2-5, with 8 positions matching TRBD1. The CDR3 runs 16 residues. Trimming removed 1 base from V and 1 base from J; junction bases left unmatched: 6. CDR1 and CDR2 (germline): SGHRS, YFSETQ. This CDR3 is CASSLYLTGGQETQYF. The CDR3 nucleotides are TGCGCCAGCAGCTTGTATCTTACAGGGGGCCAAGAGACCCAGTACTTC.

The table lists this clone with a count of one. This chain joins TRBV5-6 and TRBJ2-3; D possibly corresponds to TRBD2 (6 bases). In germline, CDR1 is SGHDT, CDR2 YYEEEE. V dropped 2 bases and J dropped 11 bases, with 15 bases sitting between them. The CDR3 consists of 13 residues. The CDR3 spells CASSFSRGTRQYF. The CDR3 DNA reads as TGTGCCAGCAGCTTTTCGAGAGGGACTCGGCAGTATTTT.

The chain combines TRBV28 with TRBJ2-1, with 8 bases lining up with TRBD2. The CDR3 totals 16 residues. V trimming: 7 bases; J trimming: 4 bases; junction bases outside the gene matches: 12. The germline CDR1 and CDR2 sequences are MDHEN and SYDVKM. The CDR3, as DNA: TGTGCCAGCACTCTGGGTTTCGGGAGGGAGTACAATGAGCAGTTCTTC. Amino acids: CASTLGFGREYNEQFF.